This T cell receptor beta chain is from a study of STAT5B mutations in CD4+ large granular lymphocyte leukemia. The survey-level immunoSEQ assay was used. Clones were sequenced by immunoSEQ multiplex PCR, and TCRdb holds only the in-frame ones, with some missing. The sample shows more than 45,000 clones, 70% of them seen only once. Buffy coats from healthy blood donors served as controls. Germline values: CDR1 SGDLS, CDR2 YYNGEE. Losses at the gene ends were 8 bases for V and 1 base for J; bases not matched to a gene: 9. This CDR3 has 15 amino acids. The receptor was derived from a human donor in good health. This chain connects TRBV9 to TRBJ2-1, with 7 positions matching TRBD2. Material: CD4+ T cells from blood buffy coats. The CDR3 DNA reads as TGTGCCAGTAGCACATGGGGGGGATCCTACAATGAGCAGTTCTTC. Translation gives CASSTWGGSYNEQFF. Drawing the rest from reference TRBV9 and TRBJ2-1, the complete variable domain is DSGVTQTPKHLITATGQRVTLRCSPRSGDLSVYWYQQSLDQGLQFLIQYYNGEERAKGNILERFSAQQFPDLHSELNLSSLELGDSALYFCASSTWGGSYNEQFFGPGTRLTVL.